Each of the 11 T cell receptor beta chains below was sequenced from the same sample in a study of shared clonotypes between healthy human individuals. Sequenced by immunoSEQ multiplex PCR; TCRdb stores in-frame clones only, minus some. The repertoire consists of approximately 2.5 million clones, with around 90% occurring once and the leading ten covering roughly 0.14%. The source material was naive CD4+ T cells sorted from blood. Subset given: CD45RA+ positively selected. The receptors come from a man aged 18-30 years in good health.

CDR3 sequence reads: CASSLVGLAGGPSTDTQYF. DNA for the CDR3: TGTGCCAGCAGCTTGGTTGGACTAGCGGGGGGACCTAGCACAGATACGCAGTATTTT. V is TRBV5-5 and J is TRBJ2-3; 14 bases line up with TRBD2. V lost 0 bases, J lost 0 bases, and 6 bases stayed unmatched. The CDR3 has 19 residues. CDR1 is SGHKS and CDR2 is YYEKEE in the germline V gene (reference sequence).

This clone was counted once. This chain connects TRBV18 to TRBJ1-6; D is unresolved. The CDR3 runs to 16 residues. Per germline, CDR1 KGHSH and CDR2 LQKENI. V lost 2 bases to trimming and J lost 8 bases, with 16 bases between them. CDR3 sequence (DNA): TGTGCCAGCTCACCAATTCCCCGGCAGGCGCATTCACCCCTCCACTTT. It yields the protein CASSPIPRQAHSPLHF.

The J gene is TRBJ2-3, the V gene TRBV5-4, with D perhaps TRBD2 (6 bases). Trimming removed 6 bases at V and 2 bases at J, with 10 bases between. Germline V gives CDR1 SGHNT, CDR2 YYREEE (reference sequence). This CDR3 has 13 residues. The CDR3 loop is CASTRGHTDTQYF. DNA for the CDR3: TGTGCCAGCACGCGGGGCCACACAGATACGCAGTATTTT.

The chain employs TRBV19 and TRBJ1-1; D might be TRBD1 (6 bases). There are 13 residues in the CDR3. Germline CDR1 reads LNHDA; CDR2 reads SQIVND (reference sequence). The germline V and J ends were trimmed by 5 bases and 6 bases, with 13 bases remaining between them. The CDR3 DNA sequence: TGTGCCAGTAGTGTACAGGGACGGGCTGAAGCTTTCTTT. It specifies CASSVQGRAEAFF.

The chain employs TRBV5-4 and TRBJ2-1, with 8 bases lining up with TRBD2. V was pared by 5 bases and J by 3 bases, with 7 bases of the junction left unmatched. The CDR3 extends over 15 amino acids. CDR1 and CDR2 from the germline V gene are SGHNT and YYREEE (reference sequence). The CDR3 region has the DNA TGTGCCAGCAGAGCGGGCCTAGCGGGCTACAATGAGCAGTTCTTC. Protein: CASRAGLAGYNEQFF.

The V gene is TRBV10-3, the J gene TRBJ2-5; D not certain. Germline CDR1 is ENHRY and CDR2 is SYGVKD. The CDR3 loop spans 15 amino acids. Trimming shortened V by 10 bases and J by 5 bases, and 23 bases separated the two germline ends. The CDR3 is CATEKGTDMNETQYF. The CDR3 region has the DNA TGTGCCACAGAGAAGGGAACAGACATGAATGAGACCCAGTACTTC.

This clone appeared once. The chain carries TRBV18 and TRBJ2-7; D call uncertain. The V end lost 3 bases, the J end lost 5 bases, and 17 bases lay between the germline ends. Germline V gives CDR1 KGHSH, CDR2 LQKENI. CDR3 length: 15 residues. CDR3 nucleotide sequence: TGTGCCAGCTCACCGGTCGCAGGTCATACTCACGAGCAGTACTTC. It encodes CASSPVAGHTHEQYF.

This rearrangement joins TRBV10-3 to TRBJ2-2, with D perhaps assigned TRBD1 or TRBD2 (5 bases each). The CDR3 is made up of 16 amino acids. Germline loops: CDR1 ENHRY, CDR2 SYGVKD. V was clipped by 0 bases and J by 4 bases, with 12 bases between them. CDR3 region: CAISESGTTGTGELFF. In DNA, the CDR3 is TGTGCCATCAGTGAGTCGGGGACGACGGGCACCGGGGAGCTGTTTTTT.

The chain recombines TRBV13 with TRBJ1-2; D perhaps matches TRBD1 (6 bases). This CDR3 is 15 amino acids long. Germline assignment: CDR1 PRHDT and CDR2 FYEKMQ (reference sequence). The V end was cut by 4 bases, the J end by 7 bases, with 19 bases between. The CDR3 reads CASSSSGQSHSGYTF. Here the CDR3 DNA reads TGTGCCAGCAGCTCCTCCGGACAGAGCCATTCTGGCTACACCTTC.

As regards this clone: This sample also contains other DNA sequences that code for the same CDR3. The J gene is TRBJ2-5, the V gene TRBV9, with TRBD1 as a possible D gene (7 bases). This CDR3 comprises 13 residues. The V end was cut by 5 bases, the J end by 5 bases, with 13 bases between. Germline V lookup: CDR1 SGDLS, CDR2 YYNGEE. DNA of the CDR3: TGTGCCAGCAGTCGGCAGGGGGGTGAGACCCAGTACTTC. Residues: CASSRQGGETQYF.

The chain recombines TRBV27 with TRBJ2-7; D call uncertain. This CDR3 spans 17 amino acids. The V gene's germline CDR1 is MNHEY and CDR2 SMNVEV (reference sequence). Trimming pared 2 bases from V and 0 bases from J, leaving 17 bases between. CDR3 sequence (DNA): TGTGCCAGCAGTTTAACTCGGTATGGAAAGAGCTCCTACGAGCAGTACTTC. It yields the protein CASSLTRYGKSSYEQYF.